A selection of T cell receptor beta chains follows, all from one sample in a study of blood T cell repertoires in COVID-19. The assay was immunoSEQ multiplex PCR, and TCRdb's table has in-frame clones only and misses some. The sample has under 35,000 clones; 78% are singletons. The sample comprised peripheral blood. These receptors were obtained from a man aged 80 or over with acute or convalescent COVID-19. Each CDR3 is given with its conserved first and last residue. A D gene is named only where the DNA matches it firmly. A row's size may be missing; if present it is once, few, many or a size class.

clone_size	d_call	v_call	j_call	cdr3_nt	cdr3_aa
.	TRBD2	TRBV5-4	TRBJ2-2	TGTGCCAGCAGCGCCCGGACTAGCGGGGGAGGCGGGGAGCTGTTTTTT	CASSARTSGGGGELFF
.	TRBD2	TRBV6-4	TRBJ2-3	TGTGCCAGCAGTGATTCGGGGGGGCTCACAGATACGCAGTATTTT	CASSDSGGLTDTQYF
.	.	TRBV10-3	TRBJ1-5	TGTGCCATCCGGGGGGCTACTAATCAGCCCCAGCATTTT	CAIRGATNQPQHF
.	TRBD1	TRBV10-3	TRBJ2-2	TGTGCCATCGGCGAGACAGGGGGTAACACCGGGGAGCTGTTTTTT	CAIGETGGNTGELFF
.	TRBD1	TRBV7-9	TRBJ2-3	TGTGCCAGCAGCTCAAGCCGCAGGGGGCGGGCAGATACGCAGTATTTT	CASSSSRRGRADTQYF
.	.	TRBV27	TRBJ1-2	TGTGCCAGCAGTCCTGTCCTCGGGCGAGGGTATGGCTACACCTTC	CASSPVLGRGYGYTF
once	TRBD1	TRBV27	TRBJ1-1	TGTGCCAGCAGTACGGACAGGGGAAACACTGAAGCTTTCTTT	CASSTDRGNTEAFF
.	TRBD1	TRBV2	TRBJ2-4	TGTGCCAGCAGGCCGGGACAGGGTAGAGCCAAAAACATTCAGTACTTC	CASRPGQGRAKNIQYF
.	.	TRBV11-2	TRBJ1-2	TGTGCCAGCAGCTTAGATGCGCAAAATCTTGGCTACACCTTC	CASSLDAQNLGYTF
.	TRBD1	TRBV3-1/TRBV3-2	TRBJ1-1	TGTGCCAGCAGCCAAGCTGACAGGGCTGAAGCTTTCTTT	CASSQADRAEAFF
once	.	TRBV24-1	TRBJ2-7	TGTGCCATCCCCGAGCACGAGCAGTACTTC	CAIPEHEQYF
.	TRBD2	TRBV4-1	TRBJ2-7	TGCGCCAGCAGCCGCCAGACTAGCGGGGGGCCGAGCTCCTACGAGCAGTACTTC	CASSRQTSGGPSSYEQYF
.	TRBD1	TRBV6-5	TRBJ1-2	TGTGCCAGCAGTATAGGACAGGGAAACTATGGCTACACCTTC	CASSIGQGNYGYTF
.	.	TRBV5-1	TRBJ2-7	TGCGCCAGCAGCTCCCAGGGGAACCTCTACGAGCAGTACTTC	CASSSQGNLYEQYF
.	.	TRBV6-5	TRBJ1-6	TGTGCCAGCAGTTACGAGGGTTATTCACCCCTCCACTTT	CASSYEGYSPLHF
.	.	TRBV4-1	TRBJ1-5	TGCGCCAGCAGCGACGACCCCCTTGGAGGTCAGCCCCAGCATTTT	CASSDDPLGGQPQHF
.	.	TRBV19	TRBJ2-3	TGTGCCAGTAGTATCGCAGGGTCGGATACGCAGTATTTT	CASSIAGSDTQYF
.	TRBD1	TRBV5-4	TRBJ1-3	TGTGCCAGCAGCGCCGACAGGGGTCGGGGAAACACCATATATTTT	CASSADRGRGNTIYF
.	TRBD1	TRBV6-6	TRBJ1-5	TGTGCCAGCAGTCCCGCCCTGACAGGGGGCAGCAATCAGCCCCAGCATTTT	CASSPALTGGSNQPQHF
.	.	TRBV11-2	TRBJ2-3	TGTGCCAGCAGCTTAGCAGGGGCGGAAGATACGCAGTATTTT	CASSLAGAEDTQYF
.	TRBD2	TRBV3-1/TRBV3-2	TRBJ2-7	TGTGCCAGCAGCCCTACGGGGGGAAATCTCGGGCAGTACTTC	CASSPTGGNLGQYF
.	.	TRBV6-5	TRBJ2-7	TGTGCCAGCACCTCACATACCCACGAGCAGTACTTC	CASTSHTHEQYF
.	.	TRBV27	TRBJ2-5	TGTGCCAGCAGTTTATCCCGGGGTCCCAGGGAGACCCAGTACTTC	CASSLSRGPRETQYF
.	TRBD1	TRBV14	TRBJ2-1	TGTGCCAGCAGCCTGGGGAAGGGGACAGATCTCCGAGGGGCTTACAATGAGCAGTTCTTC	CASSLGKGTDLRGAYNEQFF
.	.	TRBV7-9	TRBJ2-7	TGTGCCAGCAGCTTGGGGGGGCCCCCCTACGAGCAGTACTTC	CASSLGGPPYEQYF
.	.	TRBV30	TRBJ1-2	TGTGCCTGGAGCGAGGTGAAGGGCTACACCTTC	CAWSEVKGYTF
.	.	TRBV11-2	TRBJ2-7	TGTGCCAGCAGCTTAGATAGGCGCGGCTACGAGCAGTACTTC	CASSLDRRGYEQYF
.	TRBD1	TRBV6-6	TRBJ1-1	TGTGCCAGTACCGGGACAGCGAACACTGAAGCTTTCTTT	CASTGTANTEAFF
.	.	TRBV5-8	TRBJ2-1	TGTGCCAGCAGCTTGCGACAAACCAATGAGCAGTTCTTC	CASSLRQTNEQFF
.	TRBD2	TRBV6-1	TRBJ2-7	TGTGCCAGCAGTGAAAATGGACTAGCGGCGTACGAGCAGTACTTC	CASSENGLAAYEQYF
.	TRBD1	TRBV3-1/TRBV3-2	TRBJ2-3	TGTGCCAGCAGCGGGACAGGGGAAGATACGCAGTATTTT	CASSGTGEDTQYF
.	TRBD1	TRBV15	TRBJ2-5	TGTGCCACCAGCAGAGATGGGACAGGGGCAGGGGAGACCCAGTACTTC	CATSRDGTGAGETQYF
.	.	TRBV30	TRBJ2-6	TGTGCCTGGATAAGAGGCCGCACGAGATCTGGGGCCAACGTCCTGACTTTC	CAWIRGRTRSGANVLTF
.	TRBD1	TRBV7-2	TRBJ1-5	TGTGCCAGCAGCTTAAACAGGGGGAGCAATCAGCCCCAGCATTTT	CASSLNRGSNQPQHF
.	TRBD1	TRBV7-2	TRBJ1-1	TGTGCCAGCAGCTTAGCGCTCGGCAGGGGGAGCACTGAAGCTTTCTTT	CASSLALGRGSTEAFF
.	TRBD1	TRBV5-1	TRBJ1-4	TGCGCCAGCATGACAGGGGCTGGCACTAATGAAAAACTGTTTTTT	CASMTGAGTNEKLFF
.	TRBD2	TRBV6-5	TRBJ2-7	TGTGCCAGCAGGCGACTAGCGGGGGAGGGCGAGCAGTACTTC	CASRRLAGEGEQYF
.	.	TRBV6-4	TRBJ2-5	TGTGCCAGCAGTGGACAGCACCAAGAGACCCAGTACTTC	CASSGQHQETQYF
.	.	TRBV12-5	TRBJ2-7	TGTGCTAGTGATAACCCCCGGGGGAGCTCCTACGAGCAGTACTTC	CASDNPRGSSYEQYF
.	TRBD2	TRBV7-2	TRBJ2-1	TGTGCCAGCAGTGTTCTAGCGGGGGGGCGCGGAGGTGAGCAGTTCTTC	CASSVLAGGRGGEQFF
.	TRBD1	TRBV5-1	TRBJ2-1	TGCGCCAGCAACCTCCTAGGGGGCCATGAGCAGTTCTTC	CASNLLGGHEQFF
.	TRBD2	TRBV7-9	TRBJ2-2	TGTGCCAGCAGTTCGAGAGCGGGGGAGACTACCGGGGAGCTGTTTTTT	CASSSRAGETTGELFF
once	.	TRBV12-5	TRBJ1-2	TGTGCTAGTGTTATGGACTTCTATGGCTACACCTTC	CASVMDFYGYTF
.	TRBD1	TRBV27	TRBJ2-5	TGTGCCAGCAGAGACAGGGAAGAGACCCAGTACTTC	CASRDREETQYF
.	.	TRBV12-3/TRBV12-4	TRBJ1-1	TGTGCCAGCAGAGCGCGGGAAAGGACTGAAGCTTTCTTT	CASRARERTEAFF
.	TRBD2	TRBV29-1	TRBJ2-3	TGCAGCACTTCCCCCGGGAGGCCCACAGATACGCAGTATTTT	CSTSPGRPTDTQYF
once	TRBD1	TRBV7-8	TRBJ1-5	TGTGCCAGCAGCTTCGGGACAGGGGGCGCGGAGGGCAATCAGCCCCAGCATTTT	CASSFGTGGAEGNQPQHF
.	TRBD1	TRBV19	TRBJ1-2	TGTGCCAGTCGCAGACGGGACAGGGGGCATGGCTACACCTTC	CASRRRDRGHGYTF
.	.	TRBV20-1	TRBJ2-7	TGCAGTGCTACTTTACGGTACGAGCAGTACTTC	CSATLRYEQYF
.	TRBD2	TRBV18	TRBJ2-7	TGTGCCAGCTCACCACAGGCTAGCGGGGGGGCAGGCGTCTACGAGCAGTACTTC	CASSPQASGGAGVYEQYF
once	TRBD2	TRBV10-2	TRBJ2-1	TGCGCCAGCAGTGTCGGACTAGCGGGGGAGAAACGAGATGAGCAGTTCTTC	CASSVGLAGEKRDEQFF
.	.	TRBV6-5	TRBJ2-5	TGTGCCAGCAGTTACTCGCAGGGAAAGACCCAGTACTTC	CASSYSQGKTQYF
.	.	TRBV2	TRBJ2-1	TGTGCCAGCAGTGAGGACTACCGCGAGTTCTTC	CASSEDYREFF
.	.	TRBV14	TRBJ2-7	TGTGCCAGCAGCCAACACATTGGGGGGAGCGAGCAGTACTTC	CASSQHIGGSEQYF